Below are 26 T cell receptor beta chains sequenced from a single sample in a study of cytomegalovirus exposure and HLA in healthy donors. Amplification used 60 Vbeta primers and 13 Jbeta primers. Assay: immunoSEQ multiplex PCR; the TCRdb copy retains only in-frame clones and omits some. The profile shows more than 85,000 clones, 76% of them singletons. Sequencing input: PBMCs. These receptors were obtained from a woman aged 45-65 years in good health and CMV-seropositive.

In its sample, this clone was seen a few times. This CDR3 is CASSSGGNQPQHF. Written as DNA, the CDR3 is TGTGCCAGCAGCTCAGGGGGCAATCAGCCCCAGCATTTT. The gene calls are TRBV6-1 and TRBJ1-5, with D maybe TRBD1 (6 bases). Germline-derived CDR1 and CDR2 are MNHNS and SASEGT. Deletions cut 6 bases from V and 2 bases from J, with 8 bases between. This CDR3 spans 13 amino acids.

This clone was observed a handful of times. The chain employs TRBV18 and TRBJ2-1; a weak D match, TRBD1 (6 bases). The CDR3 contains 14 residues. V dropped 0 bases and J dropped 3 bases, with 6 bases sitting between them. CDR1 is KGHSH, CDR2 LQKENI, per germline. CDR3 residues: CASSPPQGYNEQFF. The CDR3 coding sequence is TGTGCCAGCTCACCACCACAGGGCTACAATGAGCAGTTCTTC.

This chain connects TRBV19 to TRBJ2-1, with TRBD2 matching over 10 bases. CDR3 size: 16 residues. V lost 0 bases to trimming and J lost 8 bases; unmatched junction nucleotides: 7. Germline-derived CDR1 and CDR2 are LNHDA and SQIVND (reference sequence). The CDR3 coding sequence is TGTGCCAGTAGTATAGACCTAGCGGGAGTCGACGATGAGCAGTTCTTC. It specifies CASSIDLAGVDDEQFF. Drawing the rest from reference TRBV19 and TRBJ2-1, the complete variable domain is DGGITQSPKYLFRKEGQNVTLSCEQNLNHDAMYWYRQDPGQGLRLIYYSQIVNDFQKGDIAEGYSVSREKKESFPLTVTSAQKNPTAFYLCASSIDLAGVDDEQFFGPGTRLTVL.

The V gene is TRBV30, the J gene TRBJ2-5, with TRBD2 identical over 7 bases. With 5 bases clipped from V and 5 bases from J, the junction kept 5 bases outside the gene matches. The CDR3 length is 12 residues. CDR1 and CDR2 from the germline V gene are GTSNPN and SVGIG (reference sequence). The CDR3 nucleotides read TGTGCCTGGTACCGGGGGGATGAGACCCAGTACTTC. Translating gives CAWYRGDETQYF. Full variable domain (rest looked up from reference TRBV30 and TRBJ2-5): SQTIHQWPATLVQPVGSPLSLECTVEGTSNPNLYWYRQAAGRGLQLLFYSVGIGQISSEVPQNLSASRPQDRQFILSSKKLLLSDSGFYLCAWYRGDETQYFGPGTRLLVL.

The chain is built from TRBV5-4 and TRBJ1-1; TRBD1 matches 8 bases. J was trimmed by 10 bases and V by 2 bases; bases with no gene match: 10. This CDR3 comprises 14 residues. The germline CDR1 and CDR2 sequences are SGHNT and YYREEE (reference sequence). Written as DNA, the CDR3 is TGTGCCAGCAGCTTAACCTCAGGGGGCTTAGGAGCTTTCTTT. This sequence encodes CASSLTSGGLGAFF. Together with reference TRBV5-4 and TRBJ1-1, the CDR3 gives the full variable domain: ETGVTQSPTHLIKTRGQQVTLRCSSQSGHNTVSWYQQALGQGPQFIFQYYREEENGRGNFPPRFSGLQFPNYSSELNVNALELDDSALYLCASSLTSGGLGAFFGQGTRLTVV.

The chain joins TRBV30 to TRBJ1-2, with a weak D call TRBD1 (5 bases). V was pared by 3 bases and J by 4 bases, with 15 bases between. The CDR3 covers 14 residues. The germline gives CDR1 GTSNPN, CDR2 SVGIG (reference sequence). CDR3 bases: TGTGCCTGGAGATTAGGGAAGGGGATCTATGGCTACACCTTC. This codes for CAWRLGKGIYGYTF.

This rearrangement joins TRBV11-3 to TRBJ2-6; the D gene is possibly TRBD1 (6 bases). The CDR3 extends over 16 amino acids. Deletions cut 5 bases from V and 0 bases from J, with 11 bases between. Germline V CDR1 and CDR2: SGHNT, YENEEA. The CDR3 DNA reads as TGTGCCAGCAGCCAGGGGTTTGGCTCTGGGGCCAACGTCCTGACTTTC. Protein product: CASSQGFGSGANVLTF. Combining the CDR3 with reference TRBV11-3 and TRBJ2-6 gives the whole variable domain EAGVVQSPRYKIIEKKQPVAFWCNPISGHNTLYWYLQNLGQGPELLIRYENEEAVDDSQLPKDRFSAERLKGVDSTLKIQPAELGDSAVYLCASSQGFGSGANVLTFGAGSRLTVL.

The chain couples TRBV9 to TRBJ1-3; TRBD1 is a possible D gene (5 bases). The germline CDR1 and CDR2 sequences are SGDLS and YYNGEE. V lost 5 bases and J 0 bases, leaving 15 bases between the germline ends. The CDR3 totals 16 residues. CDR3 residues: CASRPGGELSGNTIYF. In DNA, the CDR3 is TGTGCCAGCAGGCCGGGGGGGGAGCTCTCTGGAAACACCATATATTTT.

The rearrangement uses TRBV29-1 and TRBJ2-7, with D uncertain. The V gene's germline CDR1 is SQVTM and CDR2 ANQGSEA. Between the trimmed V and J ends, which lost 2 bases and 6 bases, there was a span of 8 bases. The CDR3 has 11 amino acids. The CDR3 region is CSVETPGEQYF. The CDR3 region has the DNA TGCAGCGTTGAAACCCCGGGCGAGCAGTACTTC.

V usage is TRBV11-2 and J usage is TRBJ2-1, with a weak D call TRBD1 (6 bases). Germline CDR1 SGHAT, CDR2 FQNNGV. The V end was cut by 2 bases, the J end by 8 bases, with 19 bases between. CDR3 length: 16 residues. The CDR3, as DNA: TGTGCCAGCAGCTTATTGACCCGTGGTGGGGGCGATGAGCAGTTCTTC. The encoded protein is CASSLLTRGGGDEQFF. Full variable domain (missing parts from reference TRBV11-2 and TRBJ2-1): EAGVAQSPRYKIIEKRQSVAFWCNPISGHATLYWYQQILGQGPKLLIQFQNNGVVDDSQLPKDRFSAERLKGVDSTLKIQPAKLEDSAVYLCASSLLTRGGGDEQFFGPGTRLTVL.

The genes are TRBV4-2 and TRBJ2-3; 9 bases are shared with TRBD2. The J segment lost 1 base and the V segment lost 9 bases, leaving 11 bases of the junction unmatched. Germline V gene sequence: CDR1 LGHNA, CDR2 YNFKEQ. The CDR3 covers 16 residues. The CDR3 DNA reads TGTGCCAGTGCTACCCGGAGACTAGCGGGCACAGATACGCAGTATTTT. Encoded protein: CASATRRLAGTDTQYF.

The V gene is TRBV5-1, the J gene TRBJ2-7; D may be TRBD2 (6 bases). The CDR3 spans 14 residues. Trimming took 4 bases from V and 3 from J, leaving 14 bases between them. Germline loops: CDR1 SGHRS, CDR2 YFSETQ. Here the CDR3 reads CASSTSGDLYEQYF. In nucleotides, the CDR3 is TGCGCCAGCAGCACCTCGGGAGACCTCTACGAGCAGTACTTC. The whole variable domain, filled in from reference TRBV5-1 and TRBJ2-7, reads KAGVTQTPRYLIKTRGQQVTLSCSPISGHRSVSWYQQTPGQGLQFLFEYFSETQRNKGNFPGRFSGRQFSNSRSEMNVSTLELGDSALYLCASSTSGDLYEQYFGPGTRLTVT.

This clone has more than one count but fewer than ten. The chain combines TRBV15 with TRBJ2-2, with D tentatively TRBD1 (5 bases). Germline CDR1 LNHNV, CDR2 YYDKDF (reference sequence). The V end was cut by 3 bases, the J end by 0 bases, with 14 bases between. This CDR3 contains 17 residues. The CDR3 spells CATSRDILNANTGELFF. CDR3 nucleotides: TGTGCCACCAGCAGGGACATACTCAACGCGAACACCGGGGAGCTGTTTTTT.

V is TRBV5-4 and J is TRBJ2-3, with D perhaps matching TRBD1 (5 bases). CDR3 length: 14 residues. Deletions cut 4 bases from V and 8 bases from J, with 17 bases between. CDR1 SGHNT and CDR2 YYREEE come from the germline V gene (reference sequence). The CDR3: CASSKDPSRATQYF. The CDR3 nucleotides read TGTGCCAGCAGCAAGGACCCGAGCAGGGCTACGCAGTATTTT.

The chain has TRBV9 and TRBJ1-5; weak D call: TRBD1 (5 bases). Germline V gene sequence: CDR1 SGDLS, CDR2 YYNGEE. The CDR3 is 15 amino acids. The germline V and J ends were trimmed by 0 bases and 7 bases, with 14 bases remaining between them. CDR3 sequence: CASSVVGGAGQPQHF. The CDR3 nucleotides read TGTGCCAGCAGCGTAGTAGGAGGGGCGGGACAGCCCCAGCATTTT.

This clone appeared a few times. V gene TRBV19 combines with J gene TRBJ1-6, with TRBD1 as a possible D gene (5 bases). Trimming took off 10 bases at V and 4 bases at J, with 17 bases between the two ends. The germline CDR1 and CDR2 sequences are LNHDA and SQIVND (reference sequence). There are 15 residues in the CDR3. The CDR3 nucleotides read TGTGCCACCGGACCCGGGACTGCTTATAATTCACCCCTCCACTTT. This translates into CATGPGTAYNSPLHF.

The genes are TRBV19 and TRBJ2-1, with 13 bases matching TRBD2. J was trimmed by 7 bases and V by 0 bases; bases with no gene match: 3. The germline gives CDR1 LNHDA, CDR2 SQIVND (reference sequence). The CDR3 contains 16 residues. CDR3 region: CASSIDLLAGGNEQFF. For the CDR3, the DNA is TGTGCCAGTAGTATAGATCTACTAGCGGGAGGGAATGAGCAGTTCTTC.

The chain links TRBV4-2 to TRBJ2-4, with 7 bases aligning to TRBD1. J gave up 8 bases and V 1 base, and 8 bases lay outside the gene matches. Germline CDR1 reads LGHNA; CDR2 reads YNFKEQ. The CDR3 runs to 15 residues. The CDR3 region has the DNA TGTGCCAGCAGCCAAGTCAGGGGGAGTAATGACATTCAGTACTTC. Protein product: CASSQVRGSNDIQYF.

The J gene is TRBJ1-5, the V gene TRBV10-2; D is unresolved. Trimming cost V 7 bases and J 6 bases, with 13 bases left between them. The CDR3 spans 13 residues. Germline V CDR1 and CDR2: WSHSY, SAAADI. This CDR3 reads CASNGRVSQPQHF. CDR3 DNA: TGCGCCAGCAATGGGAGGGTATCTCAGCCCCAGCATTTT.

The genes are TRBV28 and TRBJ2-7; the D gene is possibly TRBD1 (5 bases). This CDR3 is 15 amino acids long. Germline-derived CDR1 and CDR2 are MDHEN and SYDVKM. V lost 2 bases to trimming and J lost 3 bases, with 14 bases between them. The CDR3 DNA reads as TGTGCCAGCAGTTTAACAGGTACCTCAGACTACGAGCAGTACTTC. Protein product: CASSLTGTSDYEQYF.

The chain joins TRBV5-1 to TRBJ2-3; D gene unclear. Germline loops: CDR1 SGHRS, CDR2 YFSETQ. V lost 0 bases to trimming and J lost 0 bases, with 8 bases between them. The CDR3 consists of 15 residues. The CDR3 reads CASSLERPSTDTQYF. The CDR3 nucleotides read TGCGCCAGCAGCTTGGAGCGTCCTAGCACAGATACGCAGTATTTT.

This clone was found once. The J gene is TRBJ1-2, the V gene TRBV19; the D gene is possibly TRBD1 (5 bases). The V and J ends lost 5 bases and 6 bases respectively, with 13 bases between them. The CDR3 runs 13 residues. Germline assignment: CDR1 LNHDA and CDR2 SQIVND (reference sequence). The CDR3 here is CASSVRVPHGYTF. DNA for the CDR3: TGTGCCAGTAGTGTCAGGGTACCCCATGGCTACACCTTC.

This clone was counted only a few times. The chain's CDR3 is CASSVFRDTEAFF. The CDR3 nucleotides are TGTGCCAGCAGCGTTTTCAGGGATACTGAAGCTTTCTTT. V is TRBV9 and J is TRBJ1-1; possibly TRBD1 for D (5 bases). The V end was cut by 2 bases, the J end by 5 bases, with 10 bases between. Germline lookup yields CDR1 SGDLS and CDR2 YYNGEE. This CDR3 spans 13 amino acids.

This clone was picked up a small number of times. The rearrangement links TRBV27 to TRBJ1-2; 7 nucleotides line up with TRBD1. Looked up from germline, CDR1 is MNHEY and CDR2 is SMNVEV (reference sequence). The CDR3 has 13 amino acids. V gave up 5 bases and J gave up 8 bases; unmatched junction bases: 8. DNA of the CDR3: TGTGCCAGCAGTCTGACAGGGTCGAGGGGCTACACCTTC. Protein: CASSLTGSRGYTF.

The DNA of the CDR3 is TGTGCCAGCAGCCCATACGCGGTCGCCGCTGAAGCTTTCTTT. Residues: CASSPYAVAAEAFF. The V gene is TRBV7-3, the J gene TRBJ1-1; D remains ambiguous. V shed 5 bases and J shed 6 bases, with 16 bases lying between them. CDR3 length equals 14 residues. CDR1 and CDR2 (germline): SGHTA, FQGTGA.

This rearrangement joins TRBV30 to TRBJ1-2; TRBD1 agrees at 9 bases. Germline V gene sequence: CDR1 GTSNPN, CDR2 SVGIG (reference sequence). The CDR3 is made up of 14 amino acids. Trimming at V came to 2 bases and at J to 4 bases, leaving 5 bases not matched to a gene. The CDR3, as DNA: TGTGCCTGGAGTTCCGGGACAGGGCCCTATGGCTACACCTTC. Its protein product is CAWSSGTGPYGYTF.